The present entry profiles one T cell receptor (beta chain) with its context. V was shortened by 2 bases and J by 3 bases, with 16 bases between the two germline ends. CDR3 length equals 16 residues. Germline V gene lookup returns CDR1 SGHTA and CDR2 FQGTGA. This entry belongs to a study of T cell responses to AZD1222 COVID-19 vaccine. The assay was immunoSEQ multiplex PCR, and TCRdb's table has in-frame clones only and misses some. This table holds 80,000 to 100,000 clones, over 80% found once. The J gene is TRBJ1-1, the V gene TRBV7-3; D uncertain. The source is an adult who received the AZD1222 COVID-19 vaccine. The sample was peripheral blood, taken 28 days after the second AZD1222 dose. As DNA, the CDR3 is TGTGCCAGCAGCTTACGGGGAGTGGGGATCTACACTGAAGCTTTCTTT. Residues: CASSLRGVGIYTEAFF.